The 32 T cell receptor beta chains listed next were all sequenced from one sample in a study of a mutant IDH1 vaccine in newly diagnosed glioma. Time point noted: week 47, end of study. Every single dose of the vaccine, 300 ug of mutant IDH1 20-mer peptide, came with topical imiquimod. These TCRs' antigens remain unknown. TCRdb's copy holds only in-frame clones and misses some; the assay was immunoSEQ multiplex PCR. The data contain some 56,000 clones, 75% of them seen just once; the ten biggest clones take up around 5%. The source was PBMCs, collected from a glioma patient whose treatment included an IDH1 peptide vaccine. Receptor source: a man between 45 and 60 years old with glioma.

The CDR3 loop reads CASSQNGLQETQYF. CDR3 DNA: TGTGCCAGCAGTCAAAACGGATTGCAAGAGACCCAGTACTTC. The rearrangement joins TRBV6-1 to TRBJ2-5, with D unresolved. This CDR3 has 14 residues. V lost 5 bases, J lost 2 bases, and 12 bases lay in between. Germline loops: CDR1 MNHNS, CDR2 SASEGT.

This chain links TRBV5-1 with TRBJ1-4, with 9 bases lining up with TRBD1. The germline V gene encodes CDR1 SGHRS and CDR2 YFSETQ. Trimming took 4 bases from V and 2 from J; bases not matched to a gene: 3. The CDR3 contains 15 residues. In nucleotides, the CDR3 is TGCGCCAGCAGCCCTGGACAGGGGACTAATGAAAAACTGTTTTTT. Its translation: CASSPGQGTNEKLFF.

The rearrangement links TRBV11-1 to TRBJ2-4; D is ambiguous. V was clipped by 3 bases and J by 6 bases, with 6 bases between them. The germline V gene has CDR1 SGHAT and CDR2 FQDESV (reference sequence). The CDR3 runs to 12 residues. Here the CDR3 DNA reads TGTGCCAGCAGCTTTACGGCAAACATTCAGTACTTC. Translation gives CASSFTANIQYF.

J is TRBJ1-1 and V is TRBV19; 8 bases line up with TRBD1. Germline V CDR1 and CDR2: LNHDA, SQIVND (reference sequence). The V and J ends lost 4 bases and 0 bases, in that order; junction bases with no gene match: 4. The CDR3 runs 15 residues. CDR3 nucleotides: TGTGCCAGTAGTAGGGGACAGGCCCTGAACACTGAAGCTTTCTTT. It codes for CASSRGQALNTEAFF.

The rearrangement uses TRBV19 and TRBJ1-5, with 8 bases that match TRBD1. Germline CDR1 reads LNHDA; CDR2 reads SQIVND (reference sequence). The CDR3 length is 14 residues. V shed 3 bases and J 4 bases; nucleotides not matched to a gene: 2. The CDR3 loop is CASSMGQENQPQHF. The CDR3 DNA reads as TGTGCCAGTAGTATGGGACAGGAGAATCAGCCCCAGCATTTT.

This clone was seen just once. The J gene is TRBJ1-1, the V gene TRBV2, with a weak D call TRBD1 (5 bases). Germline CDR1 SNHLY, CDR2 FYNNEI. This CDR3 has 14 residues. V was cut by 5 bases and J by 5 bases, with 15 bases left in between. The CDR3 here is CASSQRGRGTEAFF. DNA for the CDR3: TGTGCCAGCAGTCAGAGGGGCAGAGGAACTGAAGCTTTCTTT.

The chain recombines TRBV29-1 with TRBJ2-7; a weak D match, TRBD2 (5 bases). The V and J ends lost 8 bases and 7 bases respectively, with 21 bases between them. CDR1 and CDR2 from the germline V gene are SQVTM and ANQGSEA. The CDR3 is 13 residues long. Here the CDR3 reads CSFNNLYPGEQYF. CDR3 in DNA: TGCAGCTTTAACAACTTATATCCGGGAGAGCAGTACTTC.

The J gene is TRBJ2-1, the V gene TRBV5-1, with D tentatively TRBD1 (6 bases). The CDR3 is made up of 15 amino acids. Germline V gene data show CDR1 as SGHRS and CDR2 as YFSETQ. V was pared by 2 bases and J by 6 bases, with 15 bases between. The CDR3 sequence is CASSFTGRTFNEQFF. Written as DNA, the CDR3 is TGCGCCAGCAGCTTCACAGGGCGGACCTTCAATGAGCAGTTCTTC. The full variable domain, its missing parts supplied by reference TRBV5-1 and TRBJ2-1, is KAGVTQTPRYLIKTRGQQVTLSCSPISGHRSVSWYQQTPGQGLQFLFEYFSETQRNKGNFPGRFSGRQFSNSRSEMNVSTLELGDSALYLCASSFTGRTFNEQFFGPGTRLTVL.

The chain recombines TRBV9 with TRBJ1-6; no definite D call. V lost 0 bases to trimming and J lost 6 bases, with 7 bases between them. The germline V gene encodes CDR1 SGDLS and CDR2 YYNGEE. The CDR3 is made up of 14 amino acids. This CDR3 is CASSVDTSNSPLHF. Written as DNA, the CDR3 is TGTGCCAGCAGCGTAGATACGTCTAATTCACCCCTCCACTTT.

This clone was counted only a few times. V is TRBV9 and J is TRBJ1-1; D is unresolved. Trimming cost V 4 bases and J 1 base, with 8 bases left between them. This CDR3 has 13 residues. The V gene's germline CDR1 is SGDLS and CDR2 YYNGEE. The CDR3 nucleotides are TGTGCCAGCAGCCGTGACTCGAACACTGAAGCTTTCTTT. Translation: CASSRDSNTEAFF. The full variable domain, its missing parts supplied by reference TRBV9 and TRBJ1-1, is DSGVTQTPKHLITATGQRVTLRCSPRSGDLSVYWYQQSLDQGLQFLIQYYNGEERAKGNILERFSAQQFPDLHSELNLSSLELGDSALYFCASSRDSNTEAFFGQGTRLTVV.

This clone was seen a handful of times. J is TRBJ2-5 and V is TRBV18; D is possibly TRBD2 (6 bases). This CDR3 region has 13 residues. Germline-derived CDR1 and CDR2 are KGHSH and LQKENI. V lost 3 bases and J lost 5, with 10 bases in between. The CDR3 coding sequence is TGTGCCAGCTCACCGACTAGGCACGAGACCCAGTACTTC. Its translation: CASSPTRHETQYF.

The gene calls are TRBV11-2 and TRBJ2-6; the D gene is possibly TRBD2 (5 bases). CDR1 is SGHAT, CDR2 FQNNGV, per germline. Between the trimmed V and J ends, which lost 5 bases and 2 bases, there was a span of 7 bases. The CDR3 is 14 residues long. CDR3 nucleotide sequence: TGTGCCAGCAGCCCCGGGGCTGGGGCCAACGTCCTGACTTTC. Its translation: CASSPGAGANVLTF. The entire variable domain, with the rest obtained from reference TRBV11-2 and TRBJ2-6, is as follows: EAGVAQSPRYKIIEKRQSVAFWCNPISGHATLYWYQQILGQGPKLLIQFQNNGVVDDSQLPKDRFSAERLKGVDSTLKIQPAKLEDSAVYLCASSPGAGANVLTFGAGSRLTVL.

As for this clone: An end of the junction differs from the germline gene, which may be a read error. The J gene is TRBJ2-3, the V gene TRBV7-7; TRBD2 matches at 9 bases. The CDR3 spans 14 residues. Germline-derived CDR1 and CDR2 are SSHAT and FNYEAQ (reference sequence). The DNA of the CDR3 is TGTGCTAGCAGCCCCCTACTAGCGGGAGATACGCAGTATTTT. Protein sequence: CASSPLLAGDTQYF.

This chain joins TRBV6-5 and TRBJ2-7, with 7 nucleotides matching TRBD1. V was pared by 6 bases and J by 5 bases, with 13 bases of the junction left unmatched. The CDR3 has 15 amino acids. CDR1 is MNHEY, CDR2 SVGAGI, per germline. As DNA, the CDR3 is TGTGCCAGCAGACGTAAACCCAGGGGGATCCACGAGCAGTACTTC. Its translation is CASRRKPRGIHEQYF.

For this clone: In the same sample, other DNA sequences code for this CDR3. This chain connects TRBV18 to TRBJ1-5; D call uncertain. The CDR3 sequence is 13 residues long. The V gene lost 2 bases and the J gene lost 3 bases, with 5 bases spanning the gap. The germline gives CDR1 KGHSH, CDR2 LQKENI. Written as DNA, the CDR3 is TGTGCCAGCTCACCAGGCCCCAATCAGCCCCAGCATTTT. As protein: CASSPGPNQPQHF. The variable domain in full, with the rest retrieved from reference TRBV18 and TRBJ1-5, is NAGVMQNPRHLVRRRGQEARLRCSPMKGHSHVYWYRQLPEEGLKFMVYLQKENIIDESGMPKERFSAEFPKEGPSILRIQQVVRGDSAAYFCASSPGPNQPQHFGDGTRLSIL.

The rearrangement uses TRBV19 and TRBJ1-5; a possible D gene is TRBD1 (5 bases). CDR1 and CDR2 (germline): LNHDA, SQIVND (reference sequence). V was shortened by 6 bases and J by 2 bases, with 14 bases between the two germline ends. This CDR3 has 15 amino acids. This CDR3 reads CASSSTGFGNQPQHF. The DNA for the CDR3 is TGTGCCAGTAGCAGTACAGGCTTTGGCAATCAGCCCCAGCATTTT.

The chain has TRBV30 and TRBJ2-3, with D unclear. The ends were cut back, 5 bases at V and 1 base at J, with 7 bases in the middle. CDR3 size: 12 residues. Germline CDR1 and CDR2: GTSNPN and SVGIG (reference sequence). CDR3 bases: TGTGCCTGGGAAACCCGCACAGATACGCAGTATTTT. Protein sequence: CAWETRTDTQYF.

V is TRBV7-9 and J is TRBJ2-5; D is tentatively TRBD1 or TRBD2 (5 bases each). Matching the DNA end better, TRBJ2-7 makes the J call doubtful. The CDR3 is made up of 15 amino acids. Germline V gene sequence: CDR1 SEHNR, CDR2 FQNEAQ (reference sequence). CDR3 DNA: TGTGCCAGCAGCTTACCCGGGACGGATCCCTACGAGCAGTACTTC. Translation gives CASSLPGTDPYEQYF.

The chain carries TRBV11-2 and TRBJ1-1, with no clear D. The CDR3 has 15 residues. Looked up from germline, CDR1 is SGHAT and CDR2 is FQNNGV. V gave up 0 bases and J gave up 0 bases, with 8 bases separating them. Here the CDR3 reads CASSLDSSMNTEAFF. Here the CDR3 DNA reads TGTGCCAGCAGCTTAGATAGCTCCATGAACACTGAAGCTTTCTTT.

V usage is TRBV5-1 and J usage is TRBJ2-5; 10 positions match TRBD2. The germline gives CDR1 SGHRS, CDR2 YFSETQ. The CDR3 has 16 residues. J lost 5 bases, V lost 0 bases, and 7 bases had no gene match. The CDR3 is CASSLDVAGGGETQYF. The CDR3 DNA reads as TGCGCCAGCAGCTTGGATGTAGCGGGGGGAGGGGAGACCCAGTACTTC.

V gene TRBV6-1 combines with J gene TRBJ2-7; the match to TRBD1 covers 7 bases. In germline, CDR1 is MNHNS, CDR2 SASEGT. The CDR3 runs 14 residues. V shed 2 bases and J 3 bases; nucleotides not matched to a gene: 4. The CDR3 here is CASSETGDGYEQYF. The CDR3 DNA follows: TGTGCCAGCAGTGAAACAGGGGACGGCTACGAGCAGTACTTC.

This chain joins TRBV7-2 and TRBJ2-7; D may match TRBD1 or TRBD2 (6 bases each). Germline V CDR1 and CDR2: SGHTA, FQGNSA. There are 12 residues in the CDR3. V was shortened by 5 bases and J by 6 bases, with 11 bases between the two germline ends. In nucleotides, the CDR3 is TGTGCCAGCAGCCTGGGGGGCCGCGAGCAGTACTTC. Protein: CASSLGGREQYF.

CDR3 DNA sequence: TGTGCCTGGAGTGTATGGGCCGGAAACAGGGATATGGATTCACCCCTCCACTTT. Amino acid sequence: CAWSVWAGNRDMDSPLHF. This rearrangement joins TRBV30 to TRBJ1-6; TRBD1 is a possible D gene (6 bases). Germline V lookup: CDR1 GTSNPN, CDR2 SVGIG (reference sequence). CDR3 length equals 18 residues. The germline V and J ends were trimmed by 0 bases and 8 bases, with 23 bases remaining between them.

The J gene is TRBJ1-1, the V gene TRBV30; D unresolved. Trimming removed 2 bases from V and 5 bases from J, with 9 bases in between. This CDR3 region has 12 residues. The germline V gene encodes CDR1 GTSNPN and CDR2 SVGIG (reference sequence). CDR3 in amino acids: CAWSFTETEAFF. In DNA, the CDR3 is TGTGCCTGGAGTTTCACAGAGACTGAAGCTTTCTTT.

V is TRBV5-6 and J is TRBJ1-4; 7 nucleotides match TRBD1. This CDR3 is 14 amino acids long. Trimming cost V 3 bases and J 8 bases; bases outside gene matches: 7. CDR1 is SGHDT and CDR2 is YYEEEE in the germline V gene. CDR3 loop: CASSSGQGEEKLFF. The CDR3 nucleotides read TGTGCCAGCAGCTCCGGGCAGGGGGAAGAAAAACTGTTTTTT.

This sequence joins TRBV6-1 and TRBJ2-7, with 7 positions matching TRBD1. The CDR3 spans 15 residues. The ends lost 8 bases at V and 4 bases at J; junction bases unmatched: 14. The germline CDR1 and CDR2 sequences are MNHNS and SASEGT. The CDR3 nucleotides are TGTGCCAGCCCGACTGACCCCGACAGGGCGTACGAGCAGTACTTC. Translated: CASPTDPDRAYEQYF.

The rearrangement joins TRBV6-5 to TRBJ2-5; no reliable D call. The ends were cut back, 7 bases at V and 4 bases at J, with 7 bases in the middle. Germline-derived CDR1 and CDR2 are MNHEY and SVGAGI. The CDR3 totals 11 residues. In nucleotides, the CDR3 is TGTGCCAGCACATCAGGAGAGACCCAGTACTTC. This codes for CASTSGETQYF.

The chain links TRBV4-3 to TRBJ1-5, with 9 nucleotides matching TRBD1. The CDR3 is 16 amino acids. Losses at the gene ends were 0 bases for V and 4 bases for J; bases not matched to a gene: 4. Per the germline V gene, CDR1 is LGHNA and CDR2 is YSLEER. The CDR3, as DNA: TGCGCCAGCAGCCAAGATGGGGGACAGGGAAATCAGCCCCAGCATTTT. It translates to CASSQDGGQGNQPQHF.

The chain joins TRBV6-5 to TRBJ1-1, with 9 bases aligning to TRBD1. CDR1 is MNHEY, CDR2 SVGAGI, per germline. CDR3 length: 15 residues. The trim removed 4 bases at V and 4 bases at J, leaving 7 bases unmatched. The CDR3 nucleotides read TGTGCCAGCAGTTCGATCCGGGACAGGGCCACTGAAGCTTTCTTT. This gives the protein CASSSIRDRATEAFF.

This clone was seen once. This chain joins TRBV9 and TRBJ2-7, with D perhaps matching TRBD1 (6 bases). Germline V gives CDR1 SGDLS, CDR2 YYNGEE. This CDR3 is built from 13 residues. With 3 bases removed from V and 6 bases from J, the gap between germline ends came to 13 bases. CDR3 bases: TGTGCCAGCAGCGCCACAGGGTCTGGCGAGCAGTACTTC. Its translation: CASSATGSGEQYF.

The CDR3 here is CASSQDTFFGYTF. The CDR3 DNA reads TGTGCCAGCAGCCAAGATACGTTTTTTGGCTACACCTTC. The chain joins TRBV14 to TRBJ1-2; D not certain. The V end lost 0 bases, the J end lost 7 bases, and 9 bases lay between the germline ends. The CDR3 is 13 residues long. The germline V gene encodes CDR1 SGHDN and CDR2 FVKESK.

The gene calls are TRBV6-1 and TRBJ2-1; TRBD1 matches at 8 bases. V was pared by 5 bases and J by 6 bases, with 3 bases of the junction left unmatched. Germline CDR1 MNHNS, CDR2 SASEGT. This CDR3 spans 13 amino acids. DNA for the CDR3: TGTGCCAGCAGTTGGACAGGGCTCAATGAGCAGTTCTTC. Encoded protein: CASSWTGLNEQFF.